The 23 T cell receptor beta chains reported below all come from one sample, sequenced in a study of OX40 agonist ivuxolimab in advanced cancers. Libraries were built with the immunoSEQ multiplex PCR assay. TCRdb stores this immuneACCESS table with in-frame sequences only. Part of the clones is absent; in the studies checked, under half of the shortfall reflects unresolved V genes, and no reason is known for the rest. Here the sample has some 77,000 clones; around 88% occur a single time. The biggest ten clones account for 2.5% to 3% of the sample. The source was CD4+ or CD8+ T cells sorted from blood, collected in a trial of the OX40 agonist ivuxolimab. Source of these receptors: an adult with an advanced solid tumor such as melanoma, head and neck, liver or kidney cancer.

This chain links TRBV15 with TRBJ1-1, with 11 bases matching TRBD1. Germline lookup yields CDR1 LNHNV and CDR2 YYDKDF (reference sequence). V shed 6 bases, J shed 4 bases, and the junction held 4 bases outside the gene matches. The CDR3 spans 14 residues. The CDR3 DNA reads TGTGCCACCAGGACCGGGACAGGGGGCACTGAAGCTTTCTTT. As protein: CATRTGTGGTEAFF. Supplemented by reference TRBV15 and TRBJ1-1, the full variable domain reads DAMVIQNPRYQVTQFGKPVTLSCSQTLNHNVMYWYQQKSSQAPKLLFHYYDKDFNNEADTPDNFQSRRPNTSFCFLDIRSPGLGDTAMYLCATRTGTGGTEAFFGQGTRLTVV.

This chain uses TRBV18 with TRBJ2-7; TRBD1 might be the D (6 bases). Germline values: CDR1 KGHSH, CDR2 LQKENI. V lost 0 bases to trimming and J lost 3 bases, with 18 bases between them. This CDR3 region has 17 residues. The CDR3 DNA reads TGTGCCAGCTCACCACCGGGGTCTCGGGACACCGACTACGAGCAGTACTTC. Amino acids: CASSPPGSRDTDYEQYF.

The CDR3 region is CASSFREGVKEKLFF. The CDR3 DNA is TGTGCCAGCAGTTTTCGAGAAGGGGTGAAAGAAAAACTGTTTTTT. This chain uses TRBV28 with TRBJ1-4; a possible D gene is TRBD1 (5 bases). CDR1 and CDR2 from the germline V gene are MDHEN and SYDVKM. The ends were cut back, 3 bases at V and 8 bases at J, with 16 bases in the middle. The length of the CDR3 is 15 residues.

The gene calls are TRBV19 and TRBJ1-2; D possibly corresponds to TRBD1 (6 bases). This CDR3 has 15 amino acids. CDR1 and CDR2 from the germline V gene are LNHDA and SQIVND (reference sequence). V lost 5 bases, J lost 5 bases, and 18 bases lay in between. CDR3 sequence: CASSSIGTIGYGYTF. The CDR3 bases are TGTGCCAGTAGTTCGATAGGGACAATAGGATATGGCTACACCTTC.

Only a few counts were recorded for this clone. This rearrangement joins TRBV2 to TRBJ1-1; D not resolved. Looked up from germline, CDR1 is SNHLY and CDR2 is FYNNEI. This CDR3 comprises 15 residues. V lost 6 bases and J lost 4, with 18 bases in between. The CDR3 nucleotides read TGTGCCAGCAGCACCCCGATTACGGTGGCCACTGAAGCTTTCTTT. This sequence encodes CASSTPITVATEAFF.

The chain's CDR3 is CASSPTGQETQYF. The CDR3 coding sequence is TGTGCCAGCAGCCCCACGGGGCAGGAGACCCAGTACTTC. The V gene is TRBV27, the J gene TRBJ2-5, with D perhaps being TRBD1 or TRBD2 (5 bases each). This CDR3 spans 13 amino acids. CDR1 is MNHEY and CDR2 is SMNVEV in the germline V gene (reference sequence). Trimming removed 6 bases from V and 5 bases from J, with 13 bases in between.

J is TRBJ2-1 and V is TRBV9, with 10 positions matching TRBD1. V was clipped by 0 bases and J by 3 bases; unmatched bases: 12. This CDR3 spans 19 amino acids. The germline V gene encodes CDR1 SGDLS and CDR2 YYNGEE. The CDR3 spells CASSVVGTGAPINYNEQFF. CDR3 in DNA: TGTGCCAGCAGCGTAGTTGGGACAGGGGCTCCAATAAACTACAATGAGCAGTTCTTC.

In DNA form, the CDR3 reads TGCGCCAGCAGCCAAGAGGTAGCCTACGAGCAGTACTTC. Translating gives CASSQEVAYEQYF. V and J are TRBV4-1 and TRBJ2-7; D is undetermined. Trimming took 0 bases from V and 2 from J, leaving 5 bases between them. The germline CDR1 and CDR2 sequences are MGHRA and YSYEKL. There are 13 residues in the CDR3.

The V and J genes are TRBV19 and TRBJ2-4; 10 bases are a match to TRBD1. The CDR3 sequence is 16 residues long. Germline-derived CDR1 and CDR2 are LNHDA and SQIVND (reference sequence). J gave up 1 base and V 3 bases, and 3 bases lay outside the gene matches. The CDR3: CASSIAGQGAKNIQYF. CDR3 sequence (DNA): TGTGCCAGTAGTATTGCGGGACAGGGGGCCAAAAACATTCAGTACTTC.

This chain connects TRBV2 to TRBJ1-5; 9 nucleotides line up with TRBD1. The CDR3 covers 17 residues. Trimming removed 6 bases from V and 2 bases from J; junction bases left unmatched: 11. The V gene's germline CDR1 is SNHLY and CDR2 FYNNEI. The CDR3 sequence is CASRDGTGPIGNQPQHF. The CDR3 DNA follows: TGTGCCAGCAGAGACGGGACAGGGCCGATAGGCAATCAGCCCCAGCATTTT. Looking up the rest from reference TRBV2 and TRBJ1-5 gives the full variable domain: EPEVTQTPSHQVTQMGQEVILRCVPISNHLYFYWYRQILGQKVEFLVSFYNNEISEKSEIFDDQFSVERPDGSNFTLKIRSTKLEDSAMYFCASRDGTGPIGNQPQHFGDGTRLSIL.

J is TRBJ1-1 and V is TRBV28; TRBD1 aligns across 7 bases. CDR1 is MDHEN and CDR2 is SYDVKM in the germline V gene. J gave up 6 bases and V 4 bases, and 14 bases lay outside the gene matches. The CDR3 length is 16 residues. The CDR3 DNA sequence: TGTGCCAGCAGTTACCCGACAGGGCACAAGGGGCCTGAAGCTTTCTTT. Residues: CASSYPTGHKGPEAFF. The full variable domain, completed using reference TRBV28 and TRBJ1-1, is DVKVTQSSRYLVKRTGEKVFLECVQDMDHENMFWYRQDPGLGLRLIYFSYDVKMKEKGDIPEGYSVSREKKERFSLILESASTNQTSMYLCASSYPTGHKGPEAFFGQGTRLTVV.

The V gene is TRBV5-6, the J gene TRBJ2-1; TRBD2 aligns across 15 bases. Germline CDR1 reads SGHDT; CDR2 reads YYEEEE. This CDR3 comprises 14 residues. Trimming removed 4 bases from V and 9 bases from J; junction bases left unmatched: 2. The CDR3 spells CASSQGLAGGEQFF. The CDR3 coding sequence is TGTGCCAGCAGCCAGGGACTAGCGGGGGGTGAGCAGTTCTTC.

Sample share makes this clone medium-sized (0.01 to 0.1%). This may come from a read error, since a much larger clone is one base off. Other DNA sequences in the same sample also yield this CDR3. V usage is TRBV27 and J usage is TRBJ2-3; the D is unclear. The CDR3 totals 12 residues. CDR1 is MNHEY, CDR2 SMNVEV, per germline (reference sequence). The ends were cut back, 6 bases at V and 1 base at J, with 5 bases in the middle. CDR3 bases: TGTGCCAGCAGCCCCCGCACAGATACGCAGTATTTT. This codes for CASSPRTDTQYF.

The rearrangement joins TRBV6-7 to TRBJ2-7; tentatively, D is TRBD2 (6 bases). TRBV6-7 is assigned to the ORF class and has an uncertain function. Trimming pared 7 bases from V and 0 bases from J, leaving 16 bases between. The CDR3 totals 15 residues. The CDR3 sequence: CASTGSRDFSYEQYF. Here the CDR3 DNA reads TGTGCCAGCACAGGCTCGCGGGACTTCTCCTACGAGCAGTACTTC.

V and J are TRBV5-4 and TRBJ2-1; 8 positions match TRBD2. J was trimmed by 0 bases and V by 4 bases; bases with no gene match: 6. Looked up from germline, CDR1 is SGHNT and CDR2 is YYREEE (reference sequence). This CDR3 is built from 16 residues. In nucleotides, the CDR3 is TGTGCCAGCAGCCGCTCCACTAGCGGCTCCTACAATGAGCAGTTCTTC. Translated, it gives CASSRSTSGSYNEQFF.

This rearrangement joins TRBV5-1 to TRBJ2-5, with TRBD2 as a possible D gene (6 bases). V gave up 4 bases and J gave up 5 bases, with 18 bases separating them. CDR3 length: 15 residues. Per the germline V gene, CDR1 is SGHRS and CDR2 is YFSETQ. CDR3 protein: CASSPGVAGGETQYF. In nucleotides, the CDR3 is TGCGCCAGCAGCCCGGGAGTTGCGGGCGGGGAGACCCAGTACTTC. Full variable domain (remainder filled in from reference TRBV5-1 and TRBJ2-5): KAGVTQTPRYLIKTRGQQVTLSCSPISGHRSVSWYQQTPGQGLQFLFEYFSETQRNKGNFPGRFSGRQFSNSRSEMNVSTLELGDSALYLCASSPGVAGGETQYFGPGTRLLVL.

This chain links TRBV27 with TRBJ2-2, with a weak D call TRBD1 (5 bases). The CDR3 covers 13 residues. The V and J ends lost 3 bases and 6 bases respectively, with 8 bases between them. Germline lookup yields CDR1 MNHEY and CDR2 SMNVEV (reference sequence). CDR3 DNA: TGTGCCAGCAGTTTTGGGGCCTCCGGGGAGCTGTTTTTT. This gives the protein CASSFGASGELFF.

This chain links TRBV7-6 with TRBJ2-3; 9 positions match TRBD2. The J segment lost 4 bases and the V segment lost 3 bases, leaving 5 bases of the junction unmatched. There are 15 residues in the CDR3. Germline V gene lookup returns CDR1 SGHVS and CDR2 FNYEAQ. CDR3 sequence reads: CASSFRRGGSDTQYF. The CDR3 coding sequence is TGTGCCAGCAGCTTTAGGCGGGGGGGTTCAGATACGCAGTATTTT.

The V call is TRBV10-3, the J call TRBJ1-1; D ambiguous. V lost 0 bases and J lost 4, with 12 bases in between. This CDR3 has 15 amino acids. Germline values: CDR1 ENHRY, CDR2 SYGVKD. For the CDR3, the DNA is TGTGCCATCAGTGAGTCCACAGAACGGTTCACTGAAGCTTTCTTT. Translated: CAISESTERFTEAFF.

V is TRBV6-1 and J is TRBJ1-2; D is uncertain. The germline V gene encodes CDR1 MNHNS and CDR2 SASEGT. The CDR3 has 15 amino acids. V gave up 4 bases and J gave up 2 bases, with 14 bases separating them. CDR3 nucleotides: TGTGCCAGCAGTGTAATTTACATCTCCAACTATGGCTACACCTTC. Protein: CASSVIYISNYGYTF.

This clone was seen once. The V call is TRBV28, the J call TRBJ1-2; D may be TRBD1 (5 bases). CDR1 MDHEN and CDR2 SYDVKM come from the germline V gene. The CDR3 consists of 15 residues. The V and J ends lost 6 bases and 6 bases respectively, with 20 bases between them. CDR3 in amino acids: CASSPLPGGDHGYTF. The CDR3 DNA sequence: TGTGCCAGCAGCCCCCTCCCGGGGGGGGACCATGGCTACACCTTC.

The J gene is TRBJ1-1, the V gene TRBV18, with 8 bases identical to TRBD1. The ends lost 4 bases at V and 4 bases at J; junction bases unmatched: 8. Germline lookup yields CDR1 KGHSH and CDR2 LQKENI. CDR3 length: 15 residues. CDR3 residues: CASSQETTGGTEAFF. CDR3 in DNA: TGTGCCAGCTCACAAGAAACAACAGGGGGCACTGAAGCTTTCTTT.

The V gene is TRBV7-6, the J gene TRBJ1-6; the match to TRBD1 covers 8 bases. The ends lost 5 bases at V and 5 bases at J; junction bases unmatched: 5. This CDR3 spans 15 amino acids. The germline CDR1 and CDR2 sequences are SGHVS and FNYEAQ. CDR3 region: CASSEQGGNNSPLHF. In DNA, the CDR3 is TGTGCCAGCAGCGAACAGGGGGGAAATAATTCACCCCTCCACTTT.